These 27 T cell receptor beta chains came from one sample sequenced in a study of Ad26.COV2.S vaccination and SARS-CoV-2 variants. Assay: immunoSEQ multiplex PCR; the TCRdb copy retains only in-frame clones and omits some. Found here are about 350,000 clones, 90% to 95% of them singletons; the top ten hold 3.9%. Sample: peripheral blood, taken after recovery from COVID-19. These receptor sequences come from a human donor who had recovered from COVID-19.

This chain joins TRBV6-2 or TRBV6-3 and TRBJ2-3; D possibly uses TRBD1 or TRBD2 (6 bases each). CDR3 length equals 18 residues. The V gene's germline CDR1 is MNHEY and CDR2 SVGEGT. V dropped 1 base and J dropped 3 bases, with 20 bases sitting between them. CDR3 sequence (DNA): TGTGCCAGCAGTTACTATACGGGGGCAGGGGAAAGGACAGATACGCAGTATTTT. It translates to CASSYYTGAGERTDTQYF.

The V gene is TRBV6-6, the J gene TRBJ2-7; 11 bases match TRBD2. This CDR3 region has 14 residues. Trimming removed 8 bases from V and 2 bases from J; junction bases left unmatched: 5. From germline, CDR1 is MNHNY and CDR2 SVGAGI (reference sequence). CDR3: CASLAGGPPYEQYF. Written as DNA, the CDR3 is TGTGCCAGCTTAGCGGGGGGGCCTCCCTACGAGCAGTACTTC.

The rearrangement joins TRBV13 to TRBJ2-5, with 9 bases identical to TRBD2. CDR1 and CDR2 (germline): PRHDT, FYEKMQ (reference sequence). The CDR3 loop spans 15 amino acids. V was clipped by 3 bases and J by 9 bases; unmatched bases: 11. The CDR3 spells CASSLRAGGLVAQYF. Written as DNA, the CDR3 is TGTGCCAGCAGCTTGCGAGCGGGGGGCCTGGTGGCCCAGTACTTC.

The rearrangement joins TRBV14 to TRBJ2-3, with D maybe TRBD2 (6 bases). Trimming stripped 0 bases from V and 4 bases from J, with 17 bases between. Germline loops: CDR1 SGHDN, CDR2 FVKESK. This CDR3 is built from 17 residues. Here the CDR3 DNA reads TGTGCCAGCAGCCAAGATAGAGCGGGTCCCTGGGCAGATACGCAGTATTTT. It translates to CASSQDRAGPWADTQYF.

This sequence joins TRBV4-1 and TRBJ1-2; 9 bases agree with TRBD1. Germline trimming cut 1 base from V and 8 bases from J; bases unmatched to any gene: 11. The CDR3 has 16 residues. Germline loops: CDR1 MGHRA, CDR2 YSYEKL. Here the CDR3 DNA reads TGCGCCAGCAGCCAAGGCCGAGGGGACAGGGTACAAGGCTACACCTTC. Translation: CASSQGRGDRVQGYTF.

The V call is TRBV7-8, the J call TRBJ2-7, with 7 bases matching TRBD1. This CDR3 region has 15 residues. Germline V gene lookup returns CDR1 SGHVS and CDR2 FQNEAQ. The V segment lost 2 bases and the J segment 3 bases; nucleotides outside the gene matches: 7. CDR3 DNA sequence: TGTGCCAGCAGCTTACCCAGGACAGGCTACTACGAGCAGTACTTC. Amino acid sequence: CASSLPRTGYYEQYF.

J is TRBJ2-7 and V is TRBV19; D may be TRBD2 (5 bases). Germline V lookup: CDR1 LNHDA, CDR2 SQIVND (reference sequence). CDR3 size: 16 residues. V lost 8 bases to trimming and J lost 1 base, with 21 bases between them. CDR3 in DNA: TGTGCCAGTCCTCATAGTTGGAGGCAGGATTCCTACGAGCAGTACTTC. Its protein is CASPHSWRQDSYEQYF.

CDR3 region: CASSEALRVRYGYTF. The DNA of the CDR3 is TGTGCCAGCAGTGAAGCGCTCCGGGTCCGCTATGGCTACACCTTC. The chain couples TRBV2 to TRBJ1-2, with D uncertain. Germline loops: CDR1 SNHLY, CDR2 FYNNEI. CDR3 length: 15 amino acids. V was clipped by 0 bases and J by 4 bases, with 12 bases between them.

The gene calls are TRBV24-1 and TRBJ1-1, with a tentative D call TRBD1 (6 bases). The V end lost 5 bases, the J end lost 3 bases, and 12 bases lay between the germline ends. Germline V CDR1 and CDR2: KGHDR, SFDVKD. There are 14 residues in the CDR3. Written as DNA, the CDR3 is TGTGCCACCAGTGGGCCGTACAGGGACACTGAAGCTTTCTTT. The encoded protein is CATSGPYRDTEAFF.

This chain joins TRBV7-3 and TRBJ2-5; possible D gene TRBD2, 5 bases. Germline CDR1 reads SGHTA; CDR2 reads FQGTGA. Trimming shortened V by 0 bases and J by 5 bases, and 13 bases separated the two germline ends. CDR3 size: 15 residues. The CDR3 region is CASSLTSGSGETQYF. Written as DNA, the CDR3 is TGTGCCAGCAGCTTAACGTCGGGGTCTGGGGAGACCCAGTACTTC.

This clone was seen just once. This sequence joins TRBV5-1 and TRBJ2-2; D may correspond to TRBD1 or TRBD2 (5 bases each). Between the trimmed V and J ends, which lost 0 bases and 5 bases, there was a span of 8 bases. Looked up from germline, CDR1 is SGHRS and CDR2 is YFSETQ. The CDR3 has 14 residues. The CDR3 DNA reads as TGCGCCAGCAGCTTGGGATGGGGGACCGGGGAGCTGTTTTTT. Translating gives CASSLGWGTGELFF.

This chain links TRBV5-4 with TRBJ1-2, with D unresolved. Germline CDR1 reads SGHNT; CDR2 reads YYREEE (reference sequence). Between the trimmed V and J ends, which lost 4 bases and 8 bases, there was a span of 15 bases. The CDR3 totals 13 residues. The CDR3: CASSNYESDGYTF. In nucleotides, the CDR3 is TGTGCCAGCAGCAATTACGAGTCCGACGGCTACACCTTC.

The chain couples TRBV5-8 to TRBJ2-3; TRBD2 might be the D (7 bases). There are 16 residues in the CDR3. V dropped 4 bases and J dropped 4 bases, with 19 bases sitting between them. Germline-derived CDR1 and CDR2 are SGHTS and YDEGEE. CDR3 residues: CASSQGGAGASDTQYF. The CDR3 bases are TGTGCCAGCAGCCAAGGAGGGGCGGGGGCCTCAGATACGCAGTATTTT.

The rearrangement uses TRBV5-1 and TRBJ2-1; TRBD1 agrees at 7 bases. Trimming cost V 1 base and J 9 bases; bases outside gene matches: 4. Germline CDR1 is SGHRS and CDR2 is YFSETQ. The CDR3 loop spans 13 amino acids. CDR3 sequence reads: CASSLIQGSEQFF. The DNA for the CDR3 is TGCGCCAGCAGCTTGATACAGGGGAGTGAGCAGTTCTTC.

The chain links TRBV6-2 or TRBV6-3 to TRBJ2-1, with 9 bases identical to TRBD2. This CDR3 has 15 amino acids. V lost 4 bases and J lost 4; bases outside the gene matches: 5. Germline-derived CDR1 and CDR2 are MNHEY and SVGEGT. This chain's CDR3 is CASSLTAGGYNEQFF. CDR3 DNA: TGTGCCAGCAGTTTAACAGCGGGGGGATACAATGAGCAGTTCTTC.

The rearrangement links TRBV3-1 (or the pseudogene TRBV3-2) to TRBJ2-1; D may be TRBD1 or TRBD2 (5 bases each). The CDR3 is 15 amino acids. Germline CDR1 is LGHDT and CDR2 is YNNKEL (reference sequence). V shed 6 bases and J shed 4 bases, with 16 bases lying between them. CDR3 sequence reads: CASRWGKVRYNEQFF. In DNA, the CDR3 is TGTGCCAGCAGATGGGGGAAGGTACGTTACAATGAGCAGTTCTTC.

The chain couples TRBV7-9 to TRBJ1-2; D gene unclear. The CDR3 length is 12 residues. Germline CDR1 reads SEHNR; CDR2 reads FQNEAQ (reference sequence). V lost 5 bases to trimming and J lost 4 bases, with 8 bases between them. CDR3 nucleotides: TGTGCCAGCAGCGAGACCTTCTATGGCTACACCTTC. As protein: CASSETFYGYTF.

The chain recombines TRBV5-5 with TRBJ2-1, with 11 nucleotides matching TRBD2. Germline V CDR1 and CDR2: SGHKS, YYEKEE (reference sequence). J gave up 0 bases and V 4 bases, and 3 bases lay outside the gene matches. The CDR3 sequence is 16 residues long. CDR3 in amino acids: CASSPGTSGSYNEQFF. In nucleotides, the CDR3 is TGTGCCAGCAGCCCTGGGACTAGCGGCTCCTACAATGAGCAGTTCTTC.

The genes are TRBV7-2 and TRBJ2-4; D not resolved. Deletions cut 1 base from V and 5 bases from J, with 9 bases between. CDR3 size: 14 residues. Germline values: CDR1 SGHTA, CDR2 FQGNSA. The CDR3, as DNA: TGTGCCAGCAGCTTAGAGTCTGCGGAAAACATTCAGTACTTC. Amino acid sequence: CASSLESAENIQYF. Complete variable domain (other parts from reference TRBV7-2 and TRBJ2-4): GAGVSQSPSNKVTEKGKDVELRCDPISGHTALYWYRQSLGQGLEFLIYFQGNSAPDKSGLPSDRFSAERTGGSVSTLTIQRTQQEDSAVYLCASSLESAENIQYFGAGTRLSVL.

Comments on this clone: Other DNA sequences in the sample encode the same CDR3. This chain links TRBV18 with TRBJ1-4; D remains ambiguous. The V gene's germline CDR1 is KGHSH and CDR2 LQKENI. This CDR3 has 14 amino acids. Trimming shortened V by 3 bases and J by 2 bases, and 7 bases separated the two germline ends. The CDR3 region has the DNA TGTGCCAGCTCACCGGGGTCGACTAATGAAAAACTGTTTTTT. This sequence encodes CASSPGSTNEKLFF.

In its sample, this clone was seen once. This chain uses TRBV6-2 or TRBV6-3 with TRBJ2-3, with D perhaps TRBD2 (5 bases). In germline, CDR1 is MNHEY, CDR2 SVGEGT. The germline V and J ends were trimmed by 6 bases and 9 bases, with 16 bases remaining between them. The CDR3 has 13 amino acids. The DNA of the CDR3 is TGTGCCAGCAGCTCTGGACTCCCTGCCACGCAGTATTTT. This sequence encodes CASSSGLPATQYF.

The CDR3 coding sequence is TGTGCCAGCGCCCTCGGAGGTTATAGCAATCAGCCCCAGCATTTT. Encoded protein: CASALGGYSNQPQHF. The chain carries TRBV4-2 and TRBJ1-5; the D is unclear. Germline CDR1 and CDR2: LGHNA and YNFKEQ. This CDR3 has 15 amino acids. Trimming took 8 bases from V and 0 from J, leaving 14 bases between them.

V and J are TRBV7-9 and TRBJ1-2; 8 bases line up with TRBD1. CDR1 is SEHNR and CDR2 is FQNEAQ in the germline V gene (reference sequence). Losses at the gene ends were 5 bases for V and 7 bases for J; bases not matched to a gene: 6. This CDR3 spans 13 amino acids. CDR3 sequence: CASSGDRFVGYTF. The CDR3 nucleotides are TGTGCCAGCAGCGGGGACAGGTTCGTTGGCTACACCTTC. Filled out from reference TRBV7-9 and TRBJ1-2, the complete variable domain reads DTGVSQNPRHKITKRGQNVTFRCDPISEHNRLYWYRQTLGQGPEFLTYFQNEAQLEKSRLLSDRFSAERPKGSFSTLEIQRTEQGDSAMYLCASSGDRFVGYTFGSGTRLTVV.

This sequence joins TRBV25-1 and TRBJ2-3, with D possibly TRBD1 on 6 matching bases. Between the trimmed V and J ends, which lost 5 bases and 1 base, there was a span of 7 bases. The germline V gene has CDR1 MGHDK and CDR2 SYGVNS. The CDR3 runs to 13 residues. In DNA form, the CDR3 reads TGTGCCAGCAGTCACAGGGGCACAGATACGCAGTATTTT. Its translation is CASSHRGTDTQYF. Drawing the rest from reference TRBV25-1 and TRBJ2-3, the complete variable domain is EADIYQTPRYLVIGTGKKITLECSQTMGHDKMYWYQQDPGMELHLIHYSYGVNSTEKGDLSSESTVSRIRTEHFPLTLESARPSHTSQYLCASSHRGTDTQYFGPGTRLTVL.

This chain connects TRBV6-4 to TRBJ2-1, with a tentative D call TRBD1 (5 bases). Germline CDR1 MRHNA, CDR2 SNTAGT. V lost 3 bases to trimming and J lost 7 bases, with 16 bases between them. CDR3 length: 15 residues. The DNA of the CDR3 is TGTGCCAGCAGTGAAGTGTGGGGCTCTCATAATGAGCAGTTCTTC. Translated, it gives CASSEVWGSHNEQFF.

The J gene is TRBJ1-2, the V gene TRBV2, with TRBD1 matching over 9 bases. CDR3 length equals 14 residues. The ends lost 6 bases at V and 1 base at J; junction bases unmatched: 3. CDR1 and CDR2 from the germline V gene are SNHLY and FYNNEI. As DNA, the CDR3 is TGTGCCAGCAGCGGGACAGGGAGTAACTATGGCTACACCTTC. Its protein product is CASSGTGSNYGYTF.

This chain's CDR3 is CASSPREAANEKLFF. DNA of the CDR3: TGTGCCAGCTCACCACGGGAAGCGGCTAATGAAAAACTGTTTTTT. V usage is TRBV18 and J usage is TRBJ1-4; D not resolved. The CDR3 is made up of 15 amino acids. Germline CDR1 is KGHSH and CDR2 is LQKENI. V was shortened by 1 base and J by 3 bases, with 9 bases between the two germline ends. Filled out from reference TRBV18 and TRBJ1-4, the complete variable domain reads NAGVMQNPRHLVRRRGQEARLRCSPMKGHSHVYWYRQLPEEGLKFMVYLQKENIIDESGMPKERFSAEFPKEGPSILRIQQVVRGDSAAYFCASSPREAANEKLFFGSGTQLSVL.